Listed below are T cell receptor beta chains from one sample, sequenced in a study of blood T cell repertoires in COVID-19. Libraries were prepared by immunoSEQ multiplex PCR; TCRdb keeps only in-frame clonotypes and omits some of them. Of 150,000 or so clones listed, 88% are singletons. Input material: peripheral blood. These receptors all come from a man in his 60s with acute or convalescent COVID-19. CDR3s include the opening cysteine and the closing phenylalanine or tryptophan. The order of the fields is J gene, D gene, V gene, CDR3 protein. A D gene is named only where the DNA matches it firmly.

j_gene: TRBJ1-1
d_gene: TRBD1
v_gene: TRBV30
CDR3aa: CAWSGHRGSRAFF

j_gene: TRBJ2-1
d_gene: TRBD2
v_gene: TRBV6-6
CDR3aa: CASSPKRGGSYNEQFF

j_gene: TRBJ2-1
d_gene: TRBD1
v_gene: TRBV5-6
CDR3aa: CASSLDRGSYNEQFF

j_gene: TRBJ1-5
d_gene: NA
v_gene: TRBV7-8
CDR3aa: CASSAGHNQPQHF

j_gene: TRBJ1-1
d_gene: TRBD1
v_gene: TRBV9
CDR3aa: CASSGQGARNTEAFF

j_gene: TRBJ2-3
d_gene: TRBD1
v_gene: TRBV3-1/TRBV3-2
CDR3aa: CASSVRTGRTDTQYF

j_gene: TRBJ1-5
d_gene: NA
v_gene: TRBV5-5
CDR3aa: CASSLGGRIDKYSNQPQHF

j_gene: TRBJ2-1
d_gene: TRBD2
v_gene: TRBV18
CDR3aa: CASSPNPTSGGFNEQFF

j_gene: TRBJ1-2
d_gene: NA
v_gene: TRBV6-5
CDR3aa: CASSRPGLSNYGYTF

j_gene: TRBJ2-6
d_gene: NA
v_gene: TRBV11-3
CDR3aa: CASSLGLGSSSGANVLTF

j_gene: TRBJ1-5
d_gene: TRBD1
v_gene: TRBV30
CDR3aa: CAWSRDRFNQPQHF

j_gene: TRBJ1-6
d_gene: TRBD1
v_gene: TRBV5-1
CDR3aa: CASRSTGVGSPLHF

j_gene: TRBJ1-2
d_gene: TRBD1
v_gene: TRBV20-1
CDR3aa: CSASTGDLNYGYTF

j_gene: TRBJ2-3
d_gene: NA
v_gene: TRBV5-1
CDR3aa: CASSLEGLAITDTQYF

j_gene: TRBJ1-5
d_gene: NA
v_gene: TRBV5-6
CDR3aa: CASSLNAGVSNQPQHF

j_gene: TRBJ2-7
d_gene: TRBD1
v_gene: TRBV18
CDR3aa: CASSPETGGEQYF

j_gene: TRBJ2-5
d_gene: NA
v_gene: TRBV29-1
CDR3aa: CSVEILQQETQYF

j_gene: TRBJ1-1
d_gene: TRBD1
v_gene: TRBV24-1
CDR3aa: CATSDPRTGNTEAFF

j_gene: TRBJ2-6
d_gene: NA
v_gene: TRBV21-1
CDR3aa: CASSKEDATSSGANVLTF

j_gene: TRBJ2-1
d_gene: TRBD2
v_gene: TRBV6-6
CDR3aa: CASSYFTSGYYNEQFF

j_gene: TRBJ2-2
d_gene: TRBD2
v_gene: TRBV6-2/TRBV6-3
CDR3aa: CASSRAGGQAGELFF

j_gene: TRBJ2-7
d_gene: NA
v_gene: TRBV6-5
CDR3aa: CASSPYPGGSYEQYF

j_gene: TRBJ2-2
d_gene: NA
v_gene: TRBV5-4
CDR3aa: CASSLAGRPNTGELFF

j_gene: TRBJ1-6
d_gene: TRBD1
v_gene: TRBV5-3
CDR3aa: CARSGTWTGGNSPLHF

j_gene: TRBJ1-3
d_gene: TRBD1
v_gene: TRBV15
CDR3aa: CATSRGQGLSGNTIYF

j_gene: TRBJ2-3
d_gene: TRBD2
v_gene: TRBV20-1
CDR3aa: CSASSLAGNTDTQYF

j_gene: TRBJ2-1
d_gene: TRBD1
v_gene: TRBV30
CDR3aa: CAWSSGQGYNEQFF

j_gene: TRBJ2-4
d_gene: TRBD1
v_gene: TRBV27
CDR3aa: CASSPRGTGGTKNIQYF

j_gene: TRBJ1-5
d_gene: NA
v_gene: TRBV15
CDR3aa: CATNTGYNGNQPQHF

j_gene: TRBJ1-1
d_gene: TRBD1
v_gene: TRBV7-9
CDR3aa: CASSFFNRGSTEAFF

j_gene: TRBJ2-7
d_gene: NA
v_gene: TRBV5-5
CDR3aa: CASSHGSTYEQYF

j_gene: TRBJ1-1
d_gene: TRBD1
v_gene: TRBV29-1
CDR3aa: CSGQGVLNTEAFF

j_gene: TRBJ2-1
d_gene: TRBD1
v_gene: TRBV5-1
CDR3aa: CASTPQGAIYNEQFF

j_gene: TRBJ2-1
d_gene: TRBD2
v_gene: TRBV19
CDR3aa: CASRTLTSGRDNEQFF

j_gene: TRBJ1-1
d_gene: TRBD1
v_gene: TRBV6-6
CDR3aa: CASTERQGRTEAFF

j_gene: TRBJ1-3
d_gene: NA
v_gene: TRBV30
CDR3aa: CAWSPWTFGNTIYF

j_gene: TRBJ2-1
d_gene: TRBD2
v_gene: TRBV7-8
CDR3aa: CASSPDRAGGIYNEQFF

j_gene: TRBJ1-6
d_gene: TRBD1
v_gene: TRBV5-4
CDR3aa: CASSRDRGGSPLHF

j_gene: TRBJ2-7
d_gene: NA
v_gene: TRBV5-5
CDR3aa: CASNSWGGPTGEQYF

j_gene: TRBJ2-3
d_gene: NA
v_gene: TRBV5-1
CDR3aa: CASSTGNTDTQYF

j_gene: TRBJ1-5
d_gene: NA
v_gene: TRBV19
CDR3aa: CASSIDWGPNQPQHF

j_gene: TRBJ2-7
d_gene: NA
v_gene: TRBV6-5
CDR3aa: CASSSDSLSYEQYF

j_gene: TRBJ1-1
d_gene: NA
v_gene: TRBV9
CDR3aa: CASSPRGWNTEAFF

j_gene: TRBJ2-7
d_gene: TRBD1
v_gene: TRBV6-2/TRBV6-3
CDR3aa: CASSRQGDYEQYF

j_gene: TRBJ1-1
d_gene: NA
v_gene: TRBV6-4
CDR3aa: CASSVREGTEAFF

j_gene: TRBJ1-1
d_gene: NA
v_gene: TRBV5-1
CDR3aa: CASSLAVNTEAFF

j_gene: TRBJ1-2
d_gene: TRBD1
v_gene: TRBV18
CDR3aa: CASSPTGGNYGYTF

j_gene: TRBJ2-2
d_gene: NA
v_gene: TRBV23-1
CDR3aa: CASSQSGANTGELFF

j_gene: TRBJ2-1
d_gene: NA
v_gene: TRBV6-5
CDR3aa: CASSRTRSNEQFF

j_gene: TRBJ1-2
d_gene: NA
v_gene: TRBV21-1
CDR3aa: CANPESYTF

j_gene: TRBJ2-2
d_gene: TRBD2
v_gene: TRBV2
CDR3aa: CASNQASGRTGELFF

j_gene: TRBJ2-3
d_gene: NA
v_gene: TRBV20-1
CDR3aa: CSVGTENTQYF

j_gene: TRBJ2-1
d_gene: TRBD1
v_gene: TRBV19
CDR3aa: CASSAQGPYNEQFF

j_gene: TRBJ2-4
d_gene: NA
v_gene: TRBV5-8
CDR3aa: CASSTSPRVPKNIQYF

j_gene: TRBJ2-7
d_gene: TRBD2
v_gene: TRBV5-6
CDR3aa: CASSLGLAGGIYEQYF